One sample yielded the 18 T cell receptor beta chains listed below, sequenced in a study of regulatory T cells in long-lasting Graves disease. Sequencing libraries for TCR beta were prepared with iRepertoire HTBI primers and Arm-PCR of CDR3 regions. TCRdb processed the multiplex PCR reads anew with MiXCR; each CDR3 protein has one entry. The sample holds 550,000 to 700,000 distinct CDR3 sequences, about 16% seen once. Time point given: newly diagnosed GD, antithyroid drugs for less than 3 months. The TCR library was made from RNA that had been extracted from PBMCs in TRIzol. These same data were also listed under a study on T cells in Graves' hyperthyroidism and ophthalmopathy.

Sequencing was performed on peripheral blood mononuclear cells (PBMCs), taken at new diagnosis, from a patient treated with antithyroid drugs. All receptors derive from a young man with Graves disease.

There are many counts of this clonotype. The chain carries TRBV12-3 or TRBV12-4 and TRBJ1-4; D ambiguous. The length of the CDR3 is 15 residues. V was trimmed by 5 bases and J by 8 bases, leaving 18 bases between them. As DNA, the CDR3 is TGTGCCAGCAGTCTGTTGGTTGGCACTCCGGAAAAACTGTTTTTT. This gives the protein CASSLLVGTPEKLFF.

The gene calls are TRBV6-1 and TRBJ2-7; D might be TRBD1 or TRBD2, each matching 5 bases. From germline, CDR1 is MNHNS and CDR2 SASEGT. The CDR3 runs 14 residues. The ends were cut back, 4 bases at V and 7 bases at J, with 17 bases in the middle. The CDR3 nucleotides read TGTGCCAGCAGTGGTGGGGACGGGCTTCGGGAGCAGTACTTC. Its protein is CASSGGDGLREQYF.

This sequence joins TRBV25-1 and TRBJ2-1; D unresolved. Near its end, the DNA agrees better with TRBJ2-3, so the J call may be wrong. The germline gives CDR1 MGHDK, CDR2 SYGVNS. The CDR3 spans 11 residues. CDR3 DNA: TGTGCCAGCAGTGAGGGGAATACGCAGTATTTT. Translation gives CASSEGNTQYF.

The sample holds a few counts of this clonotype. The chain combines TRBV5-1 with TRBJ2-7; TRBD1 agrees at 10 bases. CDR3 length: 17 residues. The J segment lost 3 bases and the V segment lost 4 bases, leaving 13 bases of the junction unmatched. CDR1 and CDR2 from the germline V gene are SGHRS and YFSETQ. The CDR3 nucleotides read TGCGCCAGCAGCCTTGGTGTCGCCCGGGACAGGGGCTACGAGCAGTACTTC. Protein: CASSLGVARDRGYEQYF.

This chain links TRBV7-9 with TRBJ2-5; maybe TRBD1 (6 bases). V was clipped by 0 bases and J by 5 bases, with 10 bases between them. CDR3 length equals 14 residues. CDR1 is SEHNR and CDR2 is FQNEAQ in the germline V gene (reference sequence). The CDR3 DNA is TGTGCCAGCAGCTTAGCGGGGGCCCCGGAGACCCAGTACTTC. Its translation is CASSLAGAPETQYF. The full variable domain, with the rest looked up from reference TRBV7-9 and TRBJ2-5, is DTGVSQNPRHKITKRGQNVTFRCDPISEHNRLYWYRQTLGQGPEFLTYFQNEAQLEKSRLLSDRFSAERPKGSFSTLEIQRTEQGDSAMYLCASSLAGAPETQYFGPGTRLLVL.

This clonotype was found many times. V gene TRBV30 combines with J gene TRBJ2-7; a weak D match, TRBD2 (5 bases). This CDR3 contains 15 residues. Looked up from germline, CDR1 is GTSNPN and CDR2 is SVGIG (reference sequence). Trimming cost V 1 base and J 3 bases, with 16 bases left between them. The CDR3 DNA is TGTGCCTGGAGTGGGACTCGAAGCCTTTACTACGAGCAGTACTTC. Translating gives CAWSGTRSLYYEQYF.

This clonotype was detected many times. The CDR3 loop is CASSFSGSTTDTQYF. The CDR3 DNA follows: TGTGCCAGCAGCTTTAGCGGGAGTACGACAGATACGCAGTATTTT. The V gene is TRBV11-2, the J gene TRBJ2-3, with 9 bases that match TRBD2. The V gene end was trimmed by 3 bases and the J gene end by 3 bases; junction bases not matched to a gene: 4. Looked up from germline, CDR1 is SGHAT and CDR2 is FQNNGV. This CDR3 comprises 15 residues.

The sample holds a few counts of this clonotype. The chain links TRBV6-2 or TRBV6-3 to TRBJ1-6; a weak D match, TRBD1 (5 bases). The V end was cut by 4 bases, the J end by 10 bases, with 11 bases between. Germline V lookup: CDR1 MNHEY, CDR2 SVGEGT. The CDR3 covers 13 residues. The CDR3 spells CASSSGSGSPLHF. CDR3 nucleotide sequence: TGTGCCAGCAGTTCAGGGAGCGGATCACCCCTCCACTTT.

The rearrangement joins TRBV28 to TRBJ2-7; 9 bases align to TRBD1. V shed 6 bases, J shed 2 bases, and the junction held 8 bases outside the gene matches. The CDR3 loop spans 15 amino acids. Germline CDR1 MDHEN, CDR2 SYDVKM. The chain's CDR3 is CASRRGQGRTYEQYF. CDR3 DNA: TGTGCCAGCAGGCGCGGACAGGGGCGAACCTACGAGCAGTACTTC.

This clonotype came up many times. The V and J genes are TRBV27 and TRBJ2-7; the match to TRBD1 covers 7 bases. V was clipped by 5 bases and J by 7 bases; unmatched bases: 5. The CDR3 extends over 12 amino acids. Germline CDR1 and CDR2: MNHEY and SMNVEV (reference sequence). The CDR3 sequence: CASSQQGSEQYF. Written as DNA, the CDR3 is TGTGCCAGCAGTCAACAGGGGAGTGAGCAGTACTTC.

The gene calls are TRBV20-1 and TRBJ2-1, with TRBD2 matching 7 bases. Trimming at V came to 6 bases and at J to 5 bases, leaving 4 bases not matched to a gene. The germline gives CDR1 DFQATT, CDR2 SNEGSKA (reference sequence). CDR3 size: 12 residues. CDR3 loop: CSAGDYDNEQFF. The CDR3 region has the DNA TGCAGTGCGGGGGACTACGACAATGAGCAGTTCTTC.

V and J are TRBV30 and TRBJ2-1; 13 bases are a match to TRBD2. The CDR3 is 16 residues long. CDR1 and CDR2 from the germline V gene are GTSNPN and SVGIG (reference sequence). The junction had 6 bases not matched to a gene; V was cut back by 2 bases and J by 5 bases. The CDR3 sequence is CAWSRTSGRVDNEQFF. CDR3 bases: TGTGCCTGGAGTCGTACTAGCGGGAGGGTCGACAATGAGCAGTTCTTC. The whole variable domain, filled in from reference TRBV30 and TRBJ2-1, reads SQTIHQWPATLVQPVGSPLSLECTVEGTSNPNLYWYRQAAGRGLQLLFYSVGIGQISSEVPQNLSASRPQDRQFILSSKKLLLSDSGFYLCAWSRTSGRVDNEQFFGPGTRLTVL.

This clonotype came up many times. The V call is TRBV11-2, the J call TRBJ2-1, with a tentative D call TRBD2 (6 bases). Germline CDR1 SGHAT, CDR2 FQNNGV. Trimming cost V 8 bases and J 7 bases, with 18 bases left between them. This CDR3 has 14 amino acids. CDR3 DNA: TGTGCCAGCCGCAGGAGGGGCGCGGGGAATGAGCAGTTCTTC. Its protein is CASRRRGAGNEQFF.

The rearrangement uses TRBV5-1 and TRBJ2-7; TRBD1 is a possible D gene (6 bases). From germline, CDR1 is SGHRS and CDR2 YFSETQ. The ends were cut back, 4 bases at V and 0 bases at J, with 11 bases in the middle. CDR3 length: 14 residues. Written as DNA, the CDR3 is TGCGCCAGCAGCGCTTCAGGGGCCTCCTACGAGCAGTACTTC. Translation gives CASSASGASYEQYF.

In this sample, this clonotype turned up many times. V and J are TRBV28 and TRBJ2-5, with 12 nucleotides matching TRBD2. This CDR3 contains 15 residues. J lost 5 bases, V lost 6 bases, and 7 bases had no gene match. CDR1 MDHEN and CDR2 SYDVKM come from the germline V gene. In nucleotides, the CDR3 is TGTGCCAGCAGGAAGCGACTAGCGGGAGAGGAGACCCAGTACTTC. Translation: CASRKRLAGEETQYF.

This clonotype has a count of ten or more. The rearrangement links TRBV12-3 or TRBV12-4 to TRBJ2-7, with 8 bases aligning to TRBD2. J gave up 6 bases and V 2 bases, and 3 bases lay outside the gene matches. The CDR3 runs to 13 residues. The CDR3 reads CASSLITSGEQYF. CDR3 nucleotides: TGTGCCAGCAGTTTAATAACTAGCGGCGAGCAGTACTTC.

In its sample, this clonotype was seen many times. The chain recombines TRBV5-1 with TRBJ2-3; a possible D gene is TRBD2 (6 bases). V lost 0 bases and J 4 bases, leaving 15 bases between the germline ends. Germline V gene data show CDR1 as SGHRS and CDR2 as YFSETQ. This CDR3 is 16 amino acids long. The DNA of the CDR3 is TGCGCCAGCAGCTTGGGGTCTAGCGACCAGGCAGATACGCAGTATTTT. It yields the protein CASSLGSSDQADTQYF.

V is TRBV5-4 and J is TRBJ1-1; D ambiguous. Germline V gives CDR1 SGHNT, CDR2 YYREEE (reference sequence). Trimming removed 1 base from V and 1 base from J, with 8 bases in between. The CDR3 consists of 14 residues. This chain's CDR3 is CASSLPRENTEAFF. Here the CDR3 DNA reads TGTGCCAGCAGCTTGCCTCGAGAGAACACTGAAGCTTTCTTT.